Described below is a single T cell receptor beta chain sequence and its context. Its antigen is still unknown. These data belong to a study of response to subunit inactivated influenza vaccine. Findings and caveats of the study: Each seasonal flu vaccination may recruit only limited new T cells, authors suggested.

Using its own MiXCR run on the RT-PCR reads, TCRdb lists one record per CDR3 protein. The sample consists of 800,000 or so distinct CDR3 sequences, approximately 21% of them appearing once. Trimming removed 0 bases from V and 4 bases from J, with 12 bases in between. This CDR3 spans 15 amino acids. The germline gives CDR1 LGHNA, CDR2 YNFKEQ. The chain uses TRBV4-2 and TRBJ1-1; tentatively, D is TRBD1 (6 bases). The source material was PBMCs from blood, sampled about 5 days after vaccination. The clonotype was recovered from a man between 45 and 60 years old who received an inactivated influenza vaccine. The CDR3 reads CASSQDGGGTTEAFF. CDR3 sequence (DNA): TGTGCCAGCAGCCAAGATGGAGGGGGTACCACTGAAGCTTTCTTT.